The T cell receptor (beta chain) under discussion was sequenced for a study of blood T cells in healthy people across ages. Trimming took off 8 bases at V and 6 bases at J, with 16 bases between the two ends. The CDR3 has 13 amino acids. PCR was performed a second time for about 7 to 12 cycles using a sample-barcoded 5' primer and a J-beta primer mix. TCRdb reprocessed the 5' RACE reads via MiXCR and lists one record per CDR3 protein. This sample yields about 720,000 distinct CDR3 sequences, of which about 20% are seen a single time; approximately 20% belongs to the top ten. V is TRBV12-3 or TRBV12-4 and J is TRBJ1-2, with a weak D call TRBD1 (5 bases). This receptor was obtained from a man in his 70s in good health. The sequencing input was blood. CDR3 nucleotide sequence: TGTGCCAGCTCTTTAATGGGGGTAGATGGCTACACCTTC. Its translation is CASSLMGVDGYTF.